This is a list of T cell receptor beta chains from one sample in a study of blood T cells in healthy people across ages. TCRdb called the 5' RACE reads again in MiXCR, with one record for every CDR3 protein. The table records about 1.1 million distinct CDR3 sequences, approximately 38% of them present only once. Sequencing was carried out using blood. The receptor source for this set is a man between 18 and 35 years old in good health. The CDR3 runs from the conserved cysteine through the conserved F or W. D genes are given only for firm matches. The size of a clone is reported for some rows only, either as once, few or many, or as a class for expanded clones.

TRBJ2-2 | TRBD2 | - | TRBV3-1 | TGTGCCGGCAGCCAAGATTCCATCAGACTAGCGGCGAACACCGGGGAGCTGTTTTTT | CAGSQDSIRLAANTGELFF
TRBJ2-3 | - | - | TRBV7-7 | TGTGCCAGCAGCTCGCGAGTGGGGGATACGCAGTATTTT | CASSSRVGDTQYF
TRBJ1-1 | - | - | TRBV3-1 | TGTGCCAGCAGCCAAGCGGCGGGTGAAGCTTTCTTT | CASSQAAGEAFF
TRBJ1-2 | - | - | TRBV20-1 | TGCAGTATGCCCTTCCGGAACTATGGCTACACCTTC | CSMPFRNYGYTF
TRBJ2-2 | - | - | TRBV5-6 | TGTGCCAGCAGCTTTGTAAGCAGGGTTTATACCGGGGAGCTGTTTTTT | CASSFVSRVYTGELFF
TRBJ1-5 | - | - | TRBV6-1 | TGTGCCAGCAGTGATTGGCAGGGGAACCGGCAGCCCCAGCATTTT | CASSDWQGNRQPQHF
TRBJ1-1 | - | - | TRBV20-1 | TGCAGTGCCACTCTCGGACACCAGAACACTGAAGCTTTCTTT | CSATLGHQNTEAFF
TRBJ1-4 | - | few | TRBV4-2 | TGTGCCAGCAGCAAGAACGGGATGGCTAATGAAAAACTGTTTTTT | CASSKNGMANEKLFF
TRBJ1-2 | TRBD1 | - | TRBV7-9 | TGTGCCAGCAGCCGCGACAGGGGAGGATTCGTCGATTACTATGGCTACACCTTC | CASSRDRGGFVDYYGYTF
TRBJ1-2 | - | - | TRBV2 | TGTGCCAGCAGGAACGACGAAAGTGGCTACACCTTC | CASRNDESGYTF
TRBJ2-7 | - | - | TRBV5-1 | TGCGCCAGCAGCTTGAACGTTGGTGTAGGCGAGCAGTACTTC | CASSLNVGVGEQYF
TRBJ1-5 | TRBD1 | few | TRBV6-4 | TGTGCCAGCAGTATAGGGGGCGCAGGCAATCAGCCCCAGCATTTT | CASSIGGAGNQPQHF
TRBJ1-5 | TRBD1 | few | TRBV20-1 | TGCAGTGCTCAGGGGTCCCGACAGGGAGGCAATCAGCCCCAGCATTTT | CSAQGSRQGGNQPQHF
TRBJ2-2 | TRBD2 | - | TRBV20-1 | TGCAGTGCTAGGGGAATCAGCGGGGCCCACACCGGGGAGCTGTTTTTT | CSARGISGAHTGELFF
TRBJ1-2 | TRBD1 | - | TRBV5-1 | TGCGCCAGCAGCACTAGGACAGGGGGGAACTATGGCTACACCTTC | CASSTRTGGNYGYTF
TRBJ1-5 | - | few | TRBV4-3 | TGCGCCAGCAGCCAAGGGCGCAGGGTAAGTCAGCCCCAGCATTTT | CASSQGRRVSQPQHF
TRBJ1-6 | TRBD1 | few | TRBV5-1 | TGCGCCAGCAGCCCAATGACAGGGGAAAATTCACCCCTCCACTTT | CASSPMTGENSPLHF
TRBJ2-2 | - | - | TRBV6-2/TRBV6-3 | TGTGCCAGCAGTTGGGCCGGCCCGATGGACGGGGAGCTGTTTTTT | CASSWAGPMDGELFF
TRBJ1-5 | TRBD1 | once | TRBV15 | TGTGCCACCACCCCCGACAGGGCGGGCAATCAGCCCCAGCATTTT | CATTPDRAGNQPQHF
TRBJ1-1 | - | - | TRBV13 | TGTGCCAGCAGGAGGGAAGGTGGCACTGAAGCTTTCTTT | CASRREGGTEAFF
TRBJ2-5 | - | - | TRBV9 | TGTGCCAGCGAATCGGGACGTCAATGGTACTTC | CASESGRQWYF
TRBJ2-2 | TRBD1 | few | TRBV9 | TGTGCCAGCAGCGCGACAGGGACGAACACCGGGGAGCTGTTTTTT | CASSATGTNTGELFF
TRBJ1-4 | TRBD1 | few | TRBV10-3 | TGTGCCATCGGTTCGACAGGGGGAAGCGAAAAACTGTTTTTT | CAIGSTGGSEKLFF
TRBJ2-1 | - | - | TRBV10-3 | TGTGCCATCAGTGGGGGACACGGTGAGCAGTTCTTC | CAISGGHGEQFF
TRBJ1-6 | - | few | TRBV27 | TGTGCCAGCAGTTTACGGGGGAAATCACCCCTCCACTTT | CASSLRGKSPLHF
TRBJ2-1 | TRBD1 | few | TRBV20-1 | TGCAGTGCTAAGGACAGGGTGAATGAGCAGTTCTTC | CSAKDRVNEQFF
TRBJ2-1 | - | few | TRBV7-9 | TGTGCCAGCAGCCTTGCTACAGGGAAACACAATGAGCAGTTCTTC | CASSLATGKHNEQFF
TRBJ1-4 | - | - | TRBV20-1 | TGCAGTGCTAGCGTGGGGCAGGGTTTTGAAAAACTGTTTTTT | CSASVGQGFEKLFF
TRBJ1-1 | - | - | TRBV5-1 | TGCGCCAGCAGCTTGACAGGGAATATGAACACTGAAGCTTTCTTT | CASSLTGNMNTEAFF
TRBJ2-3 | TRBD1 | few | TRBV13 | TGTGCCAGCAGCTTCCCTCCGGCACAGGGGCCCCGAGCGCAGTATTTT | CASSFPPAQGPRAQYF